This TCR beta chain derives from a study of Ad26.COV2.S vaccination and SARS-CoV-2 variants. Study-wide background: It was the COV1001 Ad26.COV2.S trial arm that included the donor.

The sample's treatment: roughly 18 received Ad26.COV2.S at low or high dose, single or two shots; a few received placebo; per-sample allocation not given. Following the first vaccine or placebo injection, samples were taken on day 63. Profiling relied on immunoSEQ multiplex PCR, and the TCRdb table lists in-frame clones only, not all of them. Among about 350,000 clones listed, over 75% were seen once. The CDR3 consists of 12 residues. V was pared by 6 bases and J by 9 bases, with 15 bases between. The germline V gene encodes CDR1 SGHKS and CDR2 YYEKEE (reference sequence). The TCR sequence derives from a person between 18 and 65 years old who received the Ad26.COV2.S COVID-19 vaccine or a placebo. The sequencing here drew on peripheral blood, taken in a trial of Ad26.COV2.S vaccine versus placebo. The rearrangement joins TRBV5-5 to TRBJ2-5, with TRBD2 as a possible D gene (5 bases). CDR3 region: CASMGGPRAQYF. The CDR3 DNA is TGTGCCAGCATGGGCGGGCCGAGGGCCCAGTACTTC.